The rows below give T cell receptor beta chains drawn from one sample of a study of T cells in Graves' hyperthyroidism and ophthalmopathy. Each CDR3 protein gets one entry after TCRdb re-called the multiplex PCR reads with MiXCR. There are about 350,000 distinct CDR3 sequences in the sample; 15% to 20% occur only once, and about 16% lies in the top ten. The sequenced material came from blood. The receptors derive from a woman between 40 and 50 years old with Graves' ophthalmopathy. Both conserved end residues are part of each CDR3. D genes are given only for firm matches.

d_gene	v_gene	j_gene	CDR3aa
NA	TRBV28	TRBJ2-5	CASSTESLQETQYF
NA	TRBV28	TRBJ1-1	CASSLTLGVNTEAFF
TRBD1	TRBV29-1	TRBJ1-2	CSAWDRGLGYGYTF
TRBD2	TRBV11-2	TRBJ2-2	CASSLVVAGILSRPGELFF
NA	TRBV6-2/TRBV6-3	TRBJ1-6	CASSLLGAESPLLF
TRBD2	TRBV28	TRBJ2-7	CASRSRGGRGYEQYF
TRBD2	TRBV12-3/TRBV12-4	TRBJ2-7	CASSSPAGGLYEQYF
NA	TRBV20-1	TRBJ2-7	CSAPKAVGYEQYF
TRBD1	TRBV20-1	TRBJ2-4	CSALDRPPLGVDIQYF
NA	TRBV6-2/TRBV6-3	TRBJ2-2	CASIRHPNTGELFF
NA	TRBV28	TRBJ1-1	CASRPQGSSAAFF
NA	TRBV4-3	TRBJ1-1	CASSKVHRGYTEAFF
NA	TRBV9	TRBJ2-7	CASSVDDGASSYEQYF
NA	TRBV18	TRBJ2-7	CASSQTQSSYEQYF
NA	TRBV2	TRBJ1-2	CASSEVVHGLDNYGYTF
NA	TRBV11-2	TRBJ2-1	CASSFRRSSYNEQFF
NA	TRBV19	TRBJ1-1	CASRTGYSVEAFF
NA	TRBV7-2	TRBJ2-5	CASSLSSTASEETQYF
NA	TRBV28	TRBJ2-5	CASSFPGVQYF
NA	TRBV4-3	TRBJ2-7	CASSQDWGSIGYEQYF
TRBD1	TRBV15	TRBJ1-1	CATSRDNRGLGEAFF
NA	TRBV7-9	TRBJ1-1	CASEMNTEAFF
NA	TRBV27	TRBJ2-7	CASSFYDSSTEQYF
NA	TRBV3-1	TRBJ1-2	CASSQEGGYGGYTF
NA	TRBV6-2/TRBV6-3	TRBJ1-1	CASRPRQNTEAFF
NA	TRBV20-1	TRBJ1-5	CSARIGGGNQPQHF
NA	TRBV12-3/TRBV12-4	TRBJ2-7	CASSVGTVAYEQYF
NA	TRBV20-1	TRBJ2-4	CSARGGRDIQYF
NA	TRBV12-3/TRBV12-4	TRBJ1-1	CASRPGTANTEAFF
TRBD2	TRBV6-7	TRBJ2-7	CASSYSRTSGSGAYEQYF
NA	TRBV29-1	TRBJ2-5	CSVEDLGLRYF
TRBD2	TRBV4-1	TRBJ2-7	CASSQTLAGGSYEQYF
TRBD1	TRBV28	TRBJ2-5	CASSFPRGRETQYF
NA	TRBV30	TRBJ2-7	CAWSNSYKQYF
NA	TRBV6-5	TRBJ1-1	CACIRVLNTEAFF
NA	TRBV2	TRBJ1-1	CANSPAVSTEAFF
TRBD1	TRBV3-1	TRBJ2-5	CASRGDRAETQYF
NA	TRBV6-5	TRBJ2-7	CASSRPPGDEQYF
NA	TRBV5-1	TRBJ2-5	CASSLDPGETQYF
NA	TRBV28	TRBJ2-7	CASSLFRNYEQYF
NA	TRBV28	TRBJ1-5	CASSLWRGDSSNQPQHF
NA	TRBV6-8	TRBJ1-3	CASSTQGNPTHSGNTIYF
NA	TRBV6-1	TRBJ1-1	CASTQMMGKAFF
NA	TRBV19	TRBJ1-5	CASSMTGNQPQPF